The 7 T cell receptor beta chains given below trace back to one sample, sequenced in a study of T cells in Graves' hyperthyroidism and ophthalmopathy. TCR beta CDR3 regions were amplified from RNA transcripts. HTBI primers drove first-round RT-PCR of the TCR CDR3. Each CDR3 protein gets one entry after TCRdb re-called the multiplex PCR reads with MiXCR. Among more than 650,000 distinct CDR3 sequences listed, 13% to 15% were seen once. The sequenced sample consisted of blood. The receptors originated from a woman aged 18-29 years with Graves' hyperthyroidism.

This clonotype was counted a few times. V is TRBV7-2 and J is TRBJ2-7; D remains unclear. Germline CDR1 and CDR2: SGHTA and FQGNSA. CDR3 length: 15 amino acids. Trimming removed 2 bases from V and 5 bases from J, with 16 bases in between. The DNA for the CDR3 is TGTGCCAGCAGCTTACAACCCCTCCCCGGGCACGAGCAGTACTTC. Translating it yields CASSLQPLPGHEQYF.

The gene calls are TRBV30 and TRBJ2-7, with D tentatively TRBD1 (5 bases). Trimming shortened V by 1 base and J by 4 bases, and 20 bases separated the two germline ends. Germline V gene lookup returns CDR1 GTSNPN and CDR2 SVGIG (reference sequence). CDR3 size: 16 residues. CDR3 sequence: CAWSAGRVKWEYEQYF. CDR3 nucleotides: TGTGCCTGGAGTGCGGGCAGGGTGAAGTGGGAATACGAGCAGTACTTC. Full variable domain (rest looked up from reference TRBV30 and TRBJ2-7): SQTIHQWPATLVQPVGSPLSLECTVEGTSNPNLYWYRQAAGRGLQLLFYSVGIGQISSEVPQNLSASRPQDRQFILSSKKLLLSDSGFYLCAWSAGRVKWEYEQYFGPGTRLTVT.

This clonotype has a count of ten or more. The gene calls are TRBV6-2 or TRBV6-3 and TRBJ1-5, with no clear D. V was shortened by 10 bases and J by 4 bases, with 14 bases between the two germline ends. Per germline, CDR1 MNHEY and CDR2 SVGEGT. The CDR3 covers 13 residues. CDR3 sequence: CATSRLINQPQHF. CDR3 in DNA: TGTGCCACCTCGAGACTCATAAATCAGCCCCAGCATTTT.

This clonotype was observed many times. This chain connects TRBV20-1 to TRBJ2-7; 15 bases align to TRBD2. CDR3 size: 14 residues. Germline-derived CDR1 and CDR2 are DFQATT and SNEGSKA (reference sequence). V shed 5 bases, J shed 5 bases, and the junction held 4 bases outside the gene matches. This CDR3 reads CSAGTSGRIHEQYF. The CDR3 region has the DNA TGCAGTGCTGGGACTAGCGGGAGGATCCACGAGCAGTACTTC.

The genes are TRBV2 and TRBJ2-5; 7 bases are a match to TRBD2. CDR1 SNHLY and CDR2 FYNNEI come from the germline V gene. The CDR3 loop spans 13 amino acids. The junction had 7 bases not matched to a gene; V was cut back by 8 bases and J by 4 bases. This CDR3 reads CASQAGEGETQYF. In nucleotides, the CDR3 is TGTGCCAGCCAGGCGGGAGAAGGAGAGACCCAGTACTTC. Drawing the rest from reference TRBV2 and TRBJ2-5, the complete variable domain is EPEVTQTPSHQVTQMGQEVILRCVPISNHLYFYWYRQILGQKVEFLVSFYNNEISEKSEIFDDQFSVERPDGSNFTLKIRSTKLEDSAMYFCASQAGEGETQYFGPGTRLLVL.

Worth noting for this clonotype: Germline is not matched at one junction end, which may reflect a read error. V gene TRBV18 combines with J gene TRBJ2-1; D call uncertain. The end of the DNA fits TRBJ2-7 better, so the J call may be wrong. The CDR3 runs 14 residues. Germline V gives CDR1 KGHSH, CDR2 LQKENI. This chain's CDR3 is CASSPQTGDNEQYF. CDR3 coding DNA: TGCGCCAGCTCACCTCAGACTGGCGACAATGAGCAGTACTTC.

Many counts were recorded for this clonotype. V and J are TRBV6-5 and TRBJ2-7, with D possibly TRBD1 on 6 matching bases. From germline, CDR1 is MNHEY and CDR2 SVGAGI. CDR3 length: 14 residues. V was shortened by 0 bases and J by 5 bases, with 11 bases between the two germline ends. The chain's CDR3 is CASSYSIQGNEQYF. Written as DNA, the CDR3 is TGTGCCAGCAGTTACTCGATCCAGGGGAACGAGCAGTACTTC.